The clone carrying this T cell receptor (beta chain) was seen many times. Its antigen is currently unknown. V shed 0 bases and J shed 5 bases, with 5 bases lying between them. Germline V gives CDR1 LGHDT, CDR2 YNNKEL (reference sequence). The CDR3 covers 13 residues. Template switching added a universal primer binding site, and final cDNA carried unique molecular identifiers. TCRdb fed the 5' RACE reads into MiXCR, producing one record per CDR3 protein. This table holds fewer than 250,000 distinct CDR3 sequences, 9.4% found once. This sample stems from a study of identical twins. Findings and limits, study-wide: Out-of-frame TCR alpha sharing in monozygotic twins exceeded recombination model predictions. Twin-shared out-of-frame alpha sequences were enriched for low generation probability. Insertions ran lower in abundant cord blood beta clonotypes, though not in memory repertoires.

V is TRBV3-1 and J is TRBJ1-5, with D hard to call. This sequence originates from a woman in her late teens or twenties in good health. Sequencing used memory (CD45RO+) T cells sorted from blood. DNA for the CDR3: TGTGCCAGCAGCCAAGATAGGGATCAGCCCCAGCATTTT. Residues: CASSQDRDQPQHF.